This TCR beta chain was sequenced during a study of T cells in tuberculosis. About the research overall: CD1B tetramers identified T cells specific for mycobacterial lipid GMM.

The CDR3 spans 15 residues. The germline CDR1 and CDR2 sequences are MGHDK and SYGVNS. Trimming cost V 6 bases and J 6 bases; bases outside gene matches: 13. After thawing and overnight rest, PBMC were stained with GMM-loaded CD1B tetramer, viability dye and anti-CD3 for sorting. C32 glucose monomycolate from Rhodococcus equi was loaded onto the CD1B tetramers. The data were produced by immunoSEQ multiplex PCR, yet TCRdb's version contains in-frame clones alone and is incomplete. The sample consists of approximately 59,000 clones, approximately 81% of them appearing once. This sequence joins TRBV25-1 and TRBJ2-7; 8 positions match TRBD1. The sequence was collected from an adult woman with latent tuberculosis. Input material: CD1b-GMM tetramer-negative cells sorted from PBMCs. The DNA for the CDR3 is TGTGCCAGCAGGCCAAAGGAGGACAGGGTTCGCGAGCAGTACTTC. It is translated as CASRPKEDRVREQYF.